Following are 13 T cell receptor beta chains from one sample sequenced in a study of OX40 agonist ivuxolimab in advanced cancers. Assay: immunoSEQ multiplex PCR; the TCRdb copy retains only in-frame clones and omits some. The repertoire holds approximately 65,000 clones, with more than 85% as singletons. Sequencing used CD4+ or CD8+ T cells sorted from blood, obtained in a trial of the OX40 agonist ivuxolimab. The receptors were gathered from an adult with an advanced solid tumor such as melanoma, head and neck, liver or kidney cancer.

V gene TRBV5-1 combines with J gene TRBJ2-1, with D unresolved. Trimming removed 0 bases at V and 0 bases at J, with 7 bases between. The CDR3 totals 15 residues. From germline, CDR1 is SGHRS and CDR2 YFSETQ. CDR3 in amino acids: CASSLDGSSYNEQFF. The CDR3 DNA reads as TGCGCCAGCAGCTTGGATGGAAGCTCCTACAATGAGCAGTTCTTC.

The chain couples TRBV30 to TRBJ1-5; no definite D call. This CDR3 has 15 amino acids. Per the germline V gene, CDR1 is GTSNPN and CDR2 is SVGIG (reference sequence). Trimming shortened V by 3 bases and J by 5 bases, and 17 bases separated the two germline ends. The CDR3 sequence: CAWRGSGGPHQPQHF. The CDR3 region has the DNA TGTGCCTGGAGAGGTTCTGGAGGCCCCCATCAGCCCCAGCATTTT.

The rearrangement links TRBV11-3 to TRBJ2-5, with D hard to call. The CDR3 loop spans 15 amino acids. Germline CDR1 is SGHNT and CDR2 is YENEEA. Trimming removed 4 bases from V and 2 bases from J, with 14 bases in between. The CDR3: CASSSQTLDQETQYF. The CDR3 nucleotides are TGTGCCAGCAGCTCGCAGACCCTAGATCAAGAGACCCAGTACTTC.

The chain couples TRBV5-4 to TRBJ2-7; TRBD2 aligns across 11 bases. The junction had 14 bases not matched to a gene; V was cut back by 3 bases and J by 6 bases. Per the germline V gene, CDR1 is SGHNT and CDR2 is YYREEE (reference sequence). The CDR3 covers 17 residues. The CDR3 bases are TGTGCCAGCAGCTCCCCCACGTCGTTACTAGCGGGAGTCGAGCAGTACTTC. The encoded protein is CASSSPTSLLAGVEQYF.

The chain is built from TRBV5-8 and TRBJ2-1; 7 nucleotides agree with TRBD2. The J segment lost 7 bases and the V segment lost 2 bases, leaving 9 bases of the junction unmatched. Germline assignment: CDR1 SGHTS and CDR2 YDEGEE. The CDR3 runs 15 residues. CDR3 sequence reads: CASSLAGSVYNEQFF. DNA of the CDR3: TGTGCCAGCAGCTTAGCGGGGTCAGTATATAATGAGCAGTTCTTC. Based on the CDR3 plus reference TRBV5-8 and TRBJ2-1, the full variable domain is EAGVTQSPTHLIKTRGQQATLRCSPISGHTSVYWYQQALGLGLQFLLWYDEGEERNRGNFPPRFSGRQFPNYSSELNVNALELEDSALYLCASSLAGSVYNEQFFGPGTRLTVL.

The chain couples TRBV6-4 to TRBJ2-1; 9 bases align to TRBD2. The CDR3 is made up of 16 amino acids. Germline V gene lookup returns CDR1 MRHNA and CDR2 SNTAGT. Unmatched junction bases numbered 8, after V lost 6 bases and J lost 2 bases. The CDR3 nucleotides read TGTGCCAGCAGCCAATATAGCGGGGGTGCCTACAATGAGCAGTTCTTC. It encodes CASSQYSGGAYNEQFF.

Here the CDR3 DNA reads TGTGCCAGCAGCCACGGGACAGGGAAGGGTGCGGGCTATGGCTACACCTTC. This codes for CASSHGTGKGAGYGYTF. The V and J genes are TRBV13 and TRBJ1-2, with TRBD1 identical over 9 bases. V was clipped by 5 bases and J by 4 bases; unmatched bases: 14. Germline V gives CDR1 PRHDT, CDR2 FYEKMQ (reference sequence). This CDR3 has 17 amino acids.

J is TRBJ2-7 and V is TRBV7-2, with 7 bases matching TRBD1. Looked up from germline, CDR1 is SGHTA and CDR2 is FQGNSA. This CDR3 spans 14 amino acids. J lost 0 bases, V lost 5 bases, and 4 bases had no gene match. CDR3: CASSGTASSYEQYF. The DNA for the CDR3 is TGTGCCAGCAGCGGGACAGCTAGCTCCTACGAGCAGTACTTC.

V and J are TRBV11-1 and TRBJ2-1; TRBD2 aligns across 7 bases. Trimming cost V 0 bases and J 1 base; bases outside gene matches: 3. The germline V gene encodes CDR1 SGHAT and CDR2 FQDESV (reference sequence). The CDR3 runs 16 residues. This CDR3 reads CASSLAGLTSYNEQFF. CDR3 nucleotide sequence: TGTGCCAGCAGCTTAGCGGGACTAACGTCCTACAATGAGCAGTTCTTC.

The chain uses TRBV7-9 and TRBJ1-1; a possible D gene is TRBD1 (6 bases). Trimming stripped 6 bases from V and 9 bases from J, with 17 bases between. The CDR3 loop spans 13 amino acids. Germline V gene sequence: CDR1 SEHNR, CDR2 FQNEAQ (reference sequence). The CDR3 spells CASRPTGFSQAFF. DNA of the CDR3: TGTGCCAGCAGGCCCACAGGGTTCTCTCAAGCTTTCTTT.

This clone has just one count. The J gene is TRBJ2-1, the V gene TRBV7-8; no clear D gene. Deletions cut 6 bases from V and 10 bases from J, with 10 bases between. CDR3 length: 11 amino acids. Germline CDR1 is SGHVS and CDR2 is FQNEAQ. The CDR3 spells CASRELGEQFF. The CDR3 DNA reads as TGTGCCAGCAGAGAACTCGGCGAGCAGTTCTTC.

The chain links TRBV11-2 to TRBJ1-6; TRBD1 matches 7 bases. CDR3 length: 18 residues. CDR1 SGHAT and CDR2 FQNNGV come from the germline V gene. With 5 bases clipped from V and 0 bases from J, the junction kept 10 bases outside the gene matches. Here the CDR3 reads CASSVRAGGSSYNSPLHF. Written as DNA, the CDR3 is TGTGCCAGCAGCGTTAGGGCAGGGGGAAGCTCCTATAATTCACCCCTCCACTTT.

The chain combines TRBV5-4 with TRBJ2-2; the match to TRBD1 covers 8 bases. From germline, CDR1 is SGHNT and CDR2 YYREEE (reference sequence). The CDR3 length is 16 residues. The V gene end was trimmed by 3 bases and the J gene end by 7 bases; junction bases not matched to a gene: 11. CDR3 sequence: CASSYGQGSHGGELFF. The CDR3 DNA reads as TGTGCCAGCAGCTACGGACAGGGCAGCCATGGCGGGGAGCTGTTTTTT.